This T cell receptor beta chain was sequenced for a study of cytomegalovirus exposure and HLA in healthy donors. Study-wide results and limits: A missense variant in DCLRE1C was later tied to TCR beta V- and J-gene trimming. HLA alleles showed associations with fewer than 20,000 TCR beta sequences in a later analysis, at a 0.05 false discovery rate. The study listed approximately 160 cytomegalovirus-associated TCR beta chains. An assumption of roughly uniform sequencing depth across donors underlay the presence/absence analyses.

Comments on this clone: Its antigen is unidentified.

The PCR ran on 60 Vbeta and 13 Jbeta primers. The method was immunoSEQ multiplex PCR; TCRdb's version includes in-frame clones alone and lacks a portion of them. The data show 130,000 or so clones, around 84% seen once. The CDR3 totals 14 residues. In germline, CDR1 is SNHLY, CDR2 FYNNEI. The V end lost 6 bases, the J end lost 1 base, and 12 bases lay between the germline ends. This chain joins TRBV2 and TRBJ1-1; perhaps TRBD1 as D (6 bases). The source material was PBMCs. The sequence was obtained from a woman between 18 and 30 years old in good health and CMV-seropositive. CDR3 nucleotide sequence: TGTGCCAGCAGCCAGGGAGGGGGGAACACTGAAGCTTTCTTT. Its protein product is CASSQGGGNTEAFF. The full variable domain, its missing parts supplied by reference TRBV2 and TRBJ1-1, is EPEVTQTPSHQVTQMGQEVILRCVPISNHLYFYWYRQILGQKVEFLVSFYNNEISEKSEIFDDQFSVERPDGSNFTLKIRSTKLEDSAMYFCASSQGGGNTEAFFGQGTRLTVV.